The next 27 T cell receptor beta chains were all read from a single sample in a study of T-cell memory formation after mild COVID-19. TCRdb ran MiXCR on the 5' RACE reads and lists one entry per CDR3 protein. The data hold 560,000 or so distinct CDR3 sequences, with 17% observed a single time. The sequencing input was PBMCs or a T cell subset sorted from them (not recorded which). Receptors were obtained from an adult woman who had mild COVID-19 (a few samples of this study predate the infection). Cell type and time point are not known.

This sequence joins TRBV14 and TRBJ1-4, with D possibly TRBD1 on 5 matching bases. The CDR3 runs to 17 residues. Looked up from germline, CDR1 is SGHDN and CDR2 is FVKESK. The V gene lost 1 base and the J gene lost 3 bases, with 15 bases spanning the gap. The CDR3 reads CASSQAGWGPSNEKLFF. In nucleotides, the CDR3 is TGTGCCAGCAGCCAAGCCGGTTGGGGCCCATCTAATGAAAAACTGTTTTTT.

There are a few counts of this clonotype. CDR3 sequence (DNA): TGTGCCAGCAGGAGGGGGACAGGCACAGATACGCAGTATTTT. Translating it yields CASRRGTGTDTQYF. V usage is TRBV25-1 and J usage is TRBJ2-3, with TRBD1 matching 7 bases. Trimming took 6 bases from V and 1 from J; bases not matched to a gene: 4. Germline CDR1 reads MGHDK; CDR2 reads SYGVNS. This CDR3 spans 14 amino acids.

The chain has TRBV5-1 and TRBJ1-4; 7 nucleotides agree with TRBD1. J lost 7 bases, V lost 4 bases, and 7 bases had no gene match. This CDR3 spans 14 amino acids. Looked up from germline, CDR1 is SGHRS and CDR2 is YFSETQ. The CDR3 loop is CASSLDRTGEKLFF. The CDR3 coding sequence is TGCGCCAGCAGCCTGGACAGGACAGGTGAAAAACTGTTTTTT. The complete variable domain, with remaining parts taken from reference TRBV5-1 and TRBJ1-4, reads KAGVTQTPRYLIKTRGQQVTLSCSPISGHRSVSWYQQTPGQGLQFLFEYFSETQRNKGNFPGRFSGRQFSNSRSEMNVSTLELGDSALYLCASSLDRTGEKLFFGSGTQLSVL.

This clonotype came up a few times. The chain has TRBV11-3 and TRBJ2-7; the D gene could be TRBD1 or TRBD2 (5 bases each). Germline assignment: CDR1 SGHNT and CDR2 YENEEA. V was pared by 11 bases and J by 4 bases, with 15 bases between. The CDR3 totals 12 residues. As DNA, the CDR3 is TGTGCCTCCGTGGGACCCAATTACGAGCAGTACTTC. Translating gives CASVGPNYEQYF. Supplemented by reference TRBV11-3 and TRBJ2-7, the full variable domain reads EAGVVQSPRYKIIEKKQPVAFWCNPISGHNTLYWYLQNLGQGPELLIRYENEEAVDDSQLPKDRFSAERLKGVDSTLKIQPAELGDSAVYLCASVGPNYEQYFGPGTRLTVT.

The gene calls are TRBV5-5 and TRBJ2-3; no reliable D call. Germline V lookup: CDR1 SGHKS, CDR2 YYEKEE (reference sequence). V dropped 0 bases and J dropped 6 bases, with 11 bases sitting between them. The CDR3 covers 14 residues. The CDR3 spells CASSLEATWDTQYF. In DNA form, the CDR3 reads TGTGCCAGCAGCTTGGAGGCTACCTGGGATACGCAGTATTTT.

A few counts support this clonotype. The V and J genes are TRBV29-1 and TRBJ2-7; 10 bases are shared with TRBD1. The CDR3 length is 13 residues. Germline V lookup: CDR1 SQVTM, CDR2 ANQGSEA. After removal of 4 bases from V and 3 bases from J, the junction contained 3 bases not matched to a gene. This chain's CDR3 is CSVGTGGNYEQYF. The CDR3 DNA is TGCAGCGTTGGGACAGGGGGAAACTACGAGCAGTACTTC.

The chain carries TRBV18 and TRBJ2-2; unclear D gene. Germline V gene data show CDR1 as KGHSH and CDR2 as LQKENI. The CDR3 extends over 14 amino acids. V gave up 0 bases and J gave up 5 bases, with 7 bases separating them. The CDR3 region has the DNA TGTGCCAGCTCACCACCTTCAGTAACCGGGGAGCTGTTTTTT. This sequence encodes CASSPPSVTGELFF.

The chain links TRBV7-8 to TRBJ2-7; TRBD1 matches 12 bases. Germline assignment: CDR1 SGHVS and CDR2 FQNEAQ. The CDR3 sequence is 17 residues long. V trimming: 1 base; J trimming: 5 bases; junction bases outside the gene matches: 9. In DNA, the CDR3 is TGTGCCAGCAGCTTAGATCCCCGGGACAGGGGGCGAAACGAGCAGTACTTC. Amino acids: CASSLDPRDRGRNEQYF.

The gene calls are TRBV20-1 and TRBJ1-6; D is perhaps TRBD1 (6 bases). The CDR3 spans 16 residues. The V and J ends lost 3 bases and 7 bases respectively, with 19 bases between them. In germline, CDR1 is DFQATT, CDR2 SNEGSKA (reference sequence). CDR3 amino acids: CSASVRSSDRNSPLHF. For the CDR3, the DNA is TGCAGTGCTAGCGTGAGGAGTTCCGACAGGAATTCACCCCTCCACTTT.

This clonotype was counted ten times or more. The chain is built from TRBV5-1 and TRBJ1-2, with D possibly TRBD1 on 6 matching bases. The germline V gene encodes CDR1 SGHRS and CDR2 YFSETQ. The CDR3 runs to 15 residues. V lost 4 bases and J 4 bases, leaving 17 bases between the germline ends. The CDR3 loop is CASSAMAGDGYGYTF. CDR3 nucleotides: TGCGCCAGCAGCGCTATGGCAGGGGACGGCTATGGCTACACCTTC.

This clonotype was counted between two and nine times. The CDR3 coding sequence is TGCGCCAGCAGCCAACTGACCGGTGGGCCCATGAACACTGAAGCTTTCTTT. It specifies CASSQLTGGPMNTEAFF. The J gene is TRBJ1-1, the V gene TRBV4-1; D remains unclear. This CDR3 has 17 amino acids. Trimming removed 2 bases from V and 0 bases from J, with 16 bases in between. The germline V gene has CDR1 MGHRA and CDR2 YSYEKL.

This chain links TRBV30 with TRBJ2-3, with D perhaps TRBD1 (6 bases). Trimming cost V 0 bases and J 7 bases, with 17 bases left between them. The CDR3 covers 15 residues. Per germline, CDR1 GTSNPN and CDR2 SVGIG (reference sequence). The CDR3 region has the DNA TGTGCCTGGAGTGTCCCCGGACAGTGGTTGCATACGCAGTATTTT. This sequence encodes CAWSVPGQWLHTQYF.

Here the CDR3 DNA reads TGTGCCAGCAGGGGACACTACAATGAGCAGTTCTTC. Amino acid sequence: CASRGHYNEQFF. V usage is TRBV6-2 or TRBV6-3 and J usage is TRBJ2-1; perhaps TRBD1 as D (6 bases). V was pared by 6 bases and J by 3 bases, with 6 bases between. This CDR3 spans 12 amino acids. CDR1 is MNHEY and CDR2 is SVGEGT in the germline V gene.

This clonotype was picked up a small number of times. This rearrangement joins TRBV7-6 to TRBJ2-1; 8 bases match TRBD1. This CDR3 has 16 amino acids. Germline V gene data show CDR1 as SGHVS and CDR2 as FNYEAQ. With 5 bases clipped from V and 4 bases from J, the junction kept 10 bases outside the gene matches. In DNA, the CDR3 is TGTGCCAGCAGCGCCACAGGGGGTGGAGTATACAATGAGCAGTTCTTC. Residues: CASSATGGGVYNEQFF.

The chain links TRBV6-2 or TRBV6-3 to TRBJ1-2; D remains unclear. The CDR3 loop spans 13 amino acids. Germline lookup yields CDR1 MNHEY and CDR2 SVGEGT. V lost 8 bases and J 1 base, leaving 11 bases between the germline ends. The CDR3 DNA is TGTGCCAGCCGGAACTCTAATAACTATGGCTACACCTTC. This gives the protein CASRNSNNYGYTF.

As DNA, the CDR3 is TGTGCCAGCAGTCAGCGACCCTGGGGTAGGACTGAAGCTTTCTTT. This codes for CASSQRPWGRTEAFF. J is TRBJ1-1 and V is TRBV6-5, with D unclear. CDR1 is MNHEY and CDR2 is SVGAGI in the germline V gene. The V gene lost 5 bases and the J gene lost 5 bases, with 18 bases spanning the gap. This CDR3 is built from 15 residues.

The V gene is TRBV19, the J gene TRBJ1-1; D not certain. The germline gives CDR1 LNHDA, CDR2 SQIVND (reference sequence). CDR3 length: 13 amino acids. Trimming left V 4 bases short and J 1 base short, with 7 bases between. CDR3 in amino acids: CASSNKKNTEAFF. The CDR3 region has the DNA TGTGCCAGTAGTAACAAAAAGAACACTGAAGCTTTCTTT.

This chain uses TRBV12-3 or TRBV12-4 with TRBJ2-6; the D gene could be TRBD1 or TRBD2 (6 bases each). V was clipped by 3 bases and J by 2 bases, with 11 bases between them. The CDR3 runs to 16 residues. CDR3 sequence reads: CASSFGGLTGANVLTF. CDR3 nucleotides: TGTGCCAGCAGTTTTGGGGGGCTTACTGGGGCCAACGTCCTGACTTTC.

This sequence joins TRBV7-3 and TRBJ1-1, with 7 bases fitting TRBD1. Germline CDR1 SGHTA, CDR2 FQGTGA. The CDR3 is made up of 13 amino acids. V shed 5 bases and J 4 bases; nucleotides not matched to a gene: 4. The CDR3 DNA follows: TGTGCCAGCAGCCCGTCAGGGGGCACTGAAGCTTTCTTT. Translated: CASSPSGGTEAFF.

This clonotype was detected a few times. This rearrangement joins TRBV6-5 to TRBJ1-5; a weak D match, TRBD1 (5 bases). The CDR3 is 17 amino acids. V lost 2 bases, J lost 2 bases, and 16 bases lay in between. Germline CDR1 MNHEY, CDR2 SVGAGI. The CDR3 is CASSYRSDIRGNQPQHF. DNA of the CDR3: TGTGCCAGCAGTTACAGATCTGACATCAGGGGCAATCAGCCCCAGCATTTT.

This clonotype was counted a few times. The chain employs TRBV12-3 or TRBV12-4 and TRBJ2-2; D is perhaps TRBD2 (6 bases). The V end was cut by 7 bases, the J end by 4 bases, with 13 bases between. The CDR3 consists of 14 residues. This chain's CDR3 is CASTTDYPTGELFF. The CDR3 bases are TGTGCCAGCACTACGGACTACCCCACCGGGGAGCTGTTTTTT.

This clonotype was seen only a few times. J is TRBJ2-7 and V is TRBV27; TRBD1 matches at 8 bases. Germline V lookup: CDR1 MNHEY, CDR2 SMNVEV (reference sequence). The CDR3 has 14 amino acids. J gave up 2 bases and V 6 bases, and 6 bases lay outside the gene matches. The CDR3 spells CASSHDRGPYEQYF. The CDR3 DNA is TGTGCCAGCAGCCACGACAGGGGTCCCTACGAGCAGTACTTC.

This clonotype was picked up many times. The CDR3 protein is CASTQTGGNEQYF. The CDR3 region has the DNA TGTGCCAGCACCCAGACAGGGGGCAACGAGCAGTACTTC. The chain has TRBV6-6 and TRBJ2-7, with 10 bases lining up with TRBD1. CDR1 and CDR2 (germline): MNHNY, SVGAGI (reference sequence). CDR3 length equals 13 residues. V lost 7 bases to trimming and J lost 5 bases; unmatched junction nucleotides: 5.

In its sample, this clonotype was seen a few times. The V and J genes are TRBV29-1 and TRBJ2-7; TRBD1 aligns across 8 bases. Germline V gene sequence: CDR1 SQVTM, CDR2 ANQGSEA. This CDR3 is 16 amino acids long. V shed 5 bases, J shed 0 bases, and the junction held 12 bases outside the gene matches. The CDR3 sequence: CSVLRWGQENSYEQYF. In DNA, the CDR3 is TGCAGCGTTCTCAGGTGGGGACAGGAAAACTCCTACGAGCAGTACTTC.

The chain is built from TRBV6-6 and TRBJ1-1; D uncertain. Germline V gives CDR1 MNHNY, CDR2 SVGAGI (reference sequence). Trimming cost V 2 bases and J 2 bases, with 3 bases left between them. The CDR3 contains 12 residues. This chain's CDR3 is CASSYVNTEAFF. In DNA form, the CDR3 reads TGTGCCAGCAGTTACGTCAACACTGAAGCTTTCTTT.

This clonotype was detected ten times or more. The chain combines TRBV19 with TRBJ2-1; maybe TRBD2 (5 bases). CDR1 is LNHDA, CDR2 SQIVND, per germline (reference sequence). V was cut by 4 bases and J by 5 bases, with 12 bases left in between. This CDR3 contains 14 residues. The CDR3 DNA reads TGTGCCAGTAGTAGGGTGTGGCGGGACAATGAGCAGTTCTTC. This gives the protein CASSRVWRDNEQFF.

The CDR3 DNA reads TGCAGTGCTAGCCTTCCAGGGGGGGATAATGAGCAGTTCTTC. Its protein is CSASLPGGDNEQFF. The chain joins TRBV20-1 to TRBJ2-1; D possibly matches TRBD1 or TRBD2 (7 bases each). The length of the CDR3 is 14 residues. Trimming stripped 3 bases from V and 7 bases from J, with 16 bases between. Germline CDR1 and CDR2: DFQATT and SNEGSKA (reference sequence).